The 18 T cell receptor beta chains in this list originate from one sample, sequenced in a study of T cells in Graves' hyperthyroidism and ophthalmopathy. Amplified regions were TCR beta CDR3 sequences from RNA transcripts. The TCR CDR3 first-round RT-PCR relied on the HTBI primer set. TCRdb itself ran the multiplex PCR reads through MiXCR, one entry per CDR3 protein. Among about 480,000 distinct CDR3 sequences listed, roughly a quarter were seen once. Sequenced input: blood. The receptors come from a woman in her thirties with Graves' ophthalmopathy.

This chain connects TRBV19 to TRBJ2-5; weak D call: TRBD2 (6 bases). The CDR3 contains 13 residues. Germline loops: CDR1 LNHDA, CDR2 SQIVND (reference sequence). Deletions cut 3 bases from V and 5 bases from J, with 10 bases between. The CDR3 nucleotides read TGTGCCAGTAGTATTCGGGACTGGGAGACCCAGTACTTC. It yields the protein CASSIRDWETQYF.

In this sample, this clonotype turned up many times. This rearrangement joins TRBV29-1 to TRBJ1-1, with D possibly matching TRBD1 (5 bases). The V end lost 4 bases, the J end lost 5 bases, and 14 bases lay between the germline ends. This CDR3 contains 13 residues. Per the germline V gene, CDR1 is SQVTM and CDR2 is ANQGSEA. CDR3 loop: CSVVMGRLTEAFF. The CDR3, as DNA: TGCAGCGTTGTTATGGGGCGGCTAACTGAAGCTTTCTTT. The full variable domain, its missing parts supplied by reference TRBV29-1 and TRBJ1-1, is SAVISQKPSRDICQRGTSLTIQCQVDSQVTMMFWYRQQPGQSLTLIATANQGSEATYESGFVIDKFPISRPNLTFSTLTVSNMSPEDSSIYLCSVVMGRLTEAFFGQGTRLTVV.

The chain employs TRBV7-9 and TRBJ1-1; tentative D call: TRBD1 (6 bases). The CDR3 has 12 residues. V lost 5 bases, J lost 7 bases, and 11 bases lay in between. Germline values: CDR1 SEHNR, CDR2 FQNEAQ (reference sequence). CDR3 region: CASSVGGGEAFF. DNA of the CDR3: TGTGCCAGCAGCGTAGGGGGTGGTGAAGCTTTCTTT. Using reference TRBV7-9 and TRBJ1-1 for the parts outside the CDR3, the full variable domain is DTGVSQNPRHKITKRGQNVTFRCDPISEHNRLYWYRQTLGQGPEFLTYFQNEAQLEKSRLLSDRFSAERPKGSFSTLEIQRTEQGDSAMYLCASSVGGGEAFFGQGTRLTVV.

In its sample, this clonotype was seen many times. This chain joins TRBV10-3 and TRBJ1-1; a possible D gene is TRBD1 (6 bases). This CDR3 spans 12 amino acids. V lost 3 bases and J 9 bases, leaving 11 bases between the germline ends. From germline, CDR1 is ENHRY and CDR2 SYGVKD. The CDR3 here is CAISDVQGQAFF. CDR3 DNA: TGTGCCATCAGTGATGTACAGGGTCAAGCTTTCTTT.

The chain links TRBV20-1 to TRBJ2-7; 9 bases are a match to TRBD2. This CDR3 is built from 17 residues. The V segment lost 0 bases and the J segment 4 bases; nucleotides outside the gene matches: 13. Germline CDR1 reads DFQATT; CDR2 reads SNEGSKA (reference sequence). The CDR3 region is CSARDGSGLARIYEQYF. Here the CDR3 DNA reads TGCAGTGCTAGAGATGGGAGCGGACTAGCGAGGATATACGAGCAGTACTTC.

The rearrangement joins TRBV27 to TRBJ1-2; D possibly corresponds to TRBD1 (5 bases). Germline CDR1 and CDR2: MNHEY and SMNVEV (reference sequence). The V gene lost 5 bases and the J gene lost 6 bases, with 16 bases spanning the gap. The CDR3 is 14 amino acids. CDR3 sequence (DNA): TGTGCCAGCAGTCCCCGAAGGGGTGGAAATGGCTACACCTTC. Translation gives CASSPRRGGNGYTF.

The sample holds many counts of this clonotype. The chain employs TRBV4-1 and TRBJ1-6, with D possibly matching TRBD1 (5 bases). Germline-derived CDR1 and CDR2 are MGHRA and YSYEKL. V was shortened by 4 bases and J by 10 bases, with 14 bases between the two germline ends. This CDR3 has 14 amino acids. The CDR3: CASSLRQGPSPLHF. Written as DNA, the CDR3 is TGCGCCAGCAGCCTAAGGCAGGGACCCTCACCCCTCCACTTT.

In this sample, this clonotype turned up many times. The V call is TRBV20-1, the J call TRBJ1-2; the D gene is possibly TRBD1 (6 bases). The V end was cut by 4 bases, the J end by 5 bases, with 20 bases between. CDR3 length: 15 amino acids. The germline CDR1 and CDR2 sequences are DFQATT and SNEGSKA (reference sequence). The CDR3 protein is CSATGALSMGYGYTF. DNA of the CDR3: TGCAGTGCTACAGGGGCCCTCTCGATGGGTTATGGCTACACCTTC.

V is TRBV20-1 and J is TRBJ2-3; D uncertain. Germline-derived CDR1 and CDR2 are DFQATT and SNEGSKA (reference sequence). The V end was cut by 6 bases, the J end by 0 bases, with 10 bases between. The CDR3 runs 13 residues. The chain's CDR3 is CSARLASTDTQYF. For the CDR3, the DNA is TGCAGTGCCAGGCTTGCTAGCACAGATACGCAGTATTTT.

The table lists this clonotype with a few counts. V gene TRBV20-1 combines with J gene TRBJ1-2, with D perhaps TRBD1 (5 bases). The CDR3 is 14 residues long. Per the germline V gene, CDR1 is DFQATT and CDR2 is SNEGSKA (reference sequence). The germline V and J ends were trimmed by 6 bases and 8 bases, with 22 bases remaining between them. CDR3 coding DNA: TGCAGTGCGAGCCAAACGGACATCCCCGGGGGCTACACCTTC. This encodes CSASQTDIPGGYTF.

This chain joins TRBV29-1 and TRBJ2-7, with 8 nucleotides matching TRBD1. Germline-derived CDR1 and CDR2 are SQVTM and ANQGSEA. The V segment lost 6 bases and the J segment 1 base; nucleotides outside the gene matches: 8. CDR3 length: 14 residues. Here the CDR3 DNA reads TGCAGCGTGGAGAAGGACAGGGCTTCCTACGAGCAGTACTTC. Its protein is CSVEKDRASYEQYF.

In this sample, this clonotype turned up many times. V and J are TRBV4-3 and TRBJ1-2; D gene uncertain. The CDR3 has 13 residues. Germline CDR1 LGHNA, CDR2 YSLEER. Trimming took off 0 bases at V and 8 bases at J, with 10 bases between the two ends. The CDR3 DNA reads as TGCGCCAGCAGCCAAGACCCTGCTGGAGGCTACACCTTC. Its protein product is CASSQDPAGGYTF.

This clonotype was found many times. This sequence joins TRBV19 and TRBJ2-7; TRBD1 agrees at 9 bases. The J segment lost 6 bases and the V segment lost 5 bases, leaving 14 bases of the junction unmatched. Germline V gene sequence: CDR1 LNHDA, CDR2 SQIVND (reference sequence). This CDR3 region has 16 residues. The chain's CDR3 is CASSSGQGREWREQYF. CDR3 coding DNA: TGTGCCAGTAGTTCGGGACAGGGACGTGAGTGGCGCGAGCAGTACTTC.

V is TRBV20-1 and J is TRBJ2-7, with 9 bases matching TRBD2. V lost 3 bases, J lost 7 bases, and 7 bases stayed unmatched. In germline, CDR1 is DFQATT, CDR2 SNEGSKA (reference sequence). This CDR3 has 13 residues. The CDR3, as DNA: TGCAGTGCTAGTTTAGCGGGAGATGGTGAGCAGTACTTC. This encodes CSASLAGDGEQYF.

The chain couples TRBV3-1 to TRBJ2-5; weak D call: TRBD1 (6 bases). V was pared by 5 bases and J by 2 bases, with 12 bases between. The CDR3 contains 14 residues. Germline lookup yields CDR1 LGHDT and CDR2 YNNKEL (reference sequence). In DNA form, the CDR3 reads TGTGCCAGCAGCTGGACAGCCAAGCAAGAGACCCAGTACTTC. This codes for CASSWTAKQETQYF.

The chain couples TRBV19 to TRBJ2-2, with a tentative D call TRBD2 (5 bases). From germline, CDR1 is LNHDA and CDR2 SQIVND (reference sequence). V gave up 5 bases and J gave up 7 bases, with 11 bases separating them. This CDR3 has 13 residues. The CDR3 sequence: CASSPEEVGELFF. The CDR3 nucleotides read TGTGCCAGTAGTCCCGAGGAGGTCGGGGAGCTGTTTTTT.

Of note for this clonotype: At one boundary the junction diverges from the germline segment, which might be a read error. The chain couples TRBV12-3 or TRBV12-4 to TRBJ2-7; D might be TRBD1 (6 bases). The CDR3 totals 14 residues. In nucleotides, the CDR3 is TGTGCCAGCAGTTCCCAGGGGCTCTCCTACGAGCTGTACTTC. Encoded protein: CASSSQGLSYELYF.

This clonotype was detected ten times or more. This sequence joins TRBV3-1 and TRBJ2-2; no clear D gene. Trimming pared 2 bases from V and 8 bases from J, leaving 9 bases between. Germline V gene data show CDR1 as LGHDT and CDR2 as YNNKEL (reference sequence). This CDR3 is 13 amino acids long. The CDR3 spells CASSQQRAGELFF. The CDR3, as DNA: TGTGCCAGCAGCCAACAAAGGGCTGGGGAGCTGTTTTTT.